This is a list of T cell receptor beta chains from one sample in a study of Ad26.COV2.S vaccination and SARS-CoV-2 variants. Sequenced by immunoSEQ multiplex PCR; TCRdb stores in-frame clones only, minus some. Of about 180,000 clones in the sample, about 83% were seen once. The source was peripheral blood, collected after recovery from COVID-19. All receptors come from a human donor who had recovered from COVID-19. CDR3s leave out the opening cysteine and the closing phenylalanine or tryptophan. The order of the fields is V gene, J gene, D gene, CDR3 protein. D genes are given only for firm matches.

TRBV21-1	TRBJ2-1	NA	ASRSRDYPYNEQF
TRBV9	TRBJ2-2	TRBD2	ASSVVGTSDGELF
TRBV5-1	TRBJ1-5	NA	ASSLAGDQPQH
TRBV14	TRBJ2-6	NA	ASSQHFSGANVLT
TRBV5-6	TRBJ1-2	NA	ASSPGTEHGYT
TRBV5-1	TRBJ1-1	NA	ASSFRGPSTEAF
TRBV12-3/TRBV12-4	TRBJ1-2	NA	ASRSGANYGYT
TRBV2	TRBJ1-1	TRBD1	ASSEDRGRGTEAF
TRBV24-1	TRBJ1-2	TRBD1	ATSDGTAYGYT
TRBV3-1/TRBV3-2	TRBJ1-2	NA	ASSQVQGRGYT
TRBV19	TRBJ2-7	TRBD2	ASSIGLAGGRSYEQY
TRBV5-4	TRBJ2-7	NA	ASSLAGFYEQY
TRBV11-1	TRBJ2-1	TRBD2	ASSPRTSRYNEQF
TRBV14	TRBJ1-6	NA	ASSQPRSSYNSPLH